This T cell receptor (beta chain) originates from a study of control samples from healthy donors and cancer patients (dated by TCRdb to 2019 to 2021). The library relied on the immunoSEQ multiplex PCR assay. As stored in TCRdb, this immuneACCESS dataset retains in-frame rearrangements with V and J assigned. A fraction of the clones does not appear; measured against another copy, unresolved V genes explain less than half of the discrepancy, and the remainder lacks a known reason. The sample includes roughly 180,000 clones, with just under 95% observed a single time. Jointly, the top ten make up about 4% of the sample. About this clone: There is no known antigen for this receptor. Base qualities are not at hand, and no much larger clone is one base apart.

Including the terminal cysteine and phenylalanine, the CDR3 comprises 14 residues. Here the CDR3 DNA is all that survives: 42 bases in frame from base 1. V loses 6 bases of germline sequence and J loses 2 bases, and the interval between the two ends is 13 bases. From the germline V gene, CDR1 is SGHVS and CDR2 is FNYEAQ. This clonotype was obtained from a woman in her fifties or sixties in good health. This chain joins TRBV7-6 to TRBJ1-2; 5 matching bases give a weak D call of TRBD1. Sequenced input: blood. The CDR3 is CASSPPGRNYGYTF. The DNA sequence reads TGTGCCAGCAGTCCGCCGGGACGGAACTATGGCTACACCTTC.